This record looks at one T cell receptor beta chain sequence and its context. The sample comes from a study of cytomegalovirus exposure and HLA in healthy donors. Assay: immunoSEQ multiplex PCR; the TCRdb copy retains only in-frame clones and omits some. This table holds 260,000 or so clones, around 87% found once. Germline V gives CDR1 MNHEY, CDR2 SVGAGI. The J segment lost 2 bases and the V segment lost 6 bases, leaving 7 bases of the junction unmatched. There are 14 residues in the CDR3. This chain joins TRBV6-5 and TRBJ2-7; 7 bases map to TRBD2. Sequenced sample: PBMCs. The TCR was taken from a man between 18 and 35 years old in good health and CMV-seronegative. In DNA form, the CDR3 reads TGTGCCAGCAGCCAGACTAGCCATCCCTACGAGCAGTACTTC. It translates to CASSQTSHPYEQYF.